In its sample, the clone carrying this T cell receptor (beta chain) was seen a few times. Its specificity is not known. This record comes from a study of beta chain features in type 1 diabetes. Study overall: Sorted cells, about 99 million in number, were examined across all samples. Study observations and caveats: A closer apparent resemblance between naive, central memory and Treg TCRB repertoires was seen in patients than in healthy donors. Shorter TCRB CDR3s, moderately but significantly so, were found in Type 1 diabetes patients in all four CD4+ subsets. Since sequencing was performed on cDNA, cells with high TCR expression could be over-represented.

Sequencing targeted expressed TCRB transcripts, as all isolated RNA had been reverse transcribed. The average output of naive, central memory and regulatory T cell samples was approximately 3.6 million reads. The assay was immunoSEQ multiplex PCR, and TCRdb's table has in-frame clones only and misses some. This repertoire shows about 650,000 clones, around 12% found once; its top ten account for about 0.11%. V lost 2 bases, J lost 10 bases, and 12 bases lay in between. The V gene's germline CDR1 is GTSNPN and CDR2 SVGIG (reference sequence). The CDR3 consists of 12 residues. The clonotype comes from a man between 25 and 39 years old with type 1 diabetes. Sequencing was carried out using naive CD4+ T cells from blood. This chain connects TRBV30 to TRBJ2-1, with a weak D call TRBD2 (5 bases). In nucleotides, the CDR3 is TGTGCCTGGAGTTACTCAGCGGCAGAGCAGTTCTTC. Translating gives CAWSYSAAEQFF.